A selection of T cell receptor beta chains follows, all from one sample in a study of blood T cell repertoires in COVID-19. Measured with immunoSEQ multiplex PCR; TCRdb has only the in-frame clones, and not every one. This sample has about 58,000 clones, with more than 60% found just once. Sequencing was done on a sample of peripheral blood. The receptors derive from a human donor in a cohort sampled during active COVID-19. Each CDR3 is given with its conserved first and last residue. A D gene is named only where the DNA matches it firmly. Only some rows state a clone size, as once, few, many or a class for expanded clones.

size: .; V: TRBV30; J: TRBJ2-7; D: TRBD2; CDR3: CAWASGREQYF; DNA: TGTGCCTGGGCTAGCGGGAGGGAGCAGTACTTC
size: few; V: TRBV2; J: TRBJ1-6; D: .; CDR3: CASKPGHTSPLHF; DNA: TGTGCCAGCAAACCGGGACACACTTCACCCCTCCACTTT
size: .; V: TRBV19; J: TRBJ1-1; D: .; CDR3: CASSIGWAPQGTEAFF; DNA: TGTGCCAGTAGTATAGGCTGGGCCCCTCAGGGCACTGAAGCTTTCTTT
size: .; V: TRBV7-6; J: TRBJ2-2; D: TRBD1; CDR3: CASSPGGGRVTGELFF; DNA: TGTGCCAGCAGCCCAGGGGGTGGGAGAGTCACCGGGGAGCTGTTTTTT
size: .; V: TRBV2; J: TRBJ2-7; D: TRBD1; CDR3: CASKEPSGGWAYEQYF; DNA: TGTGCCAGCAAGGAACCTTCAGGGGGTTGGGCCTACGAGCAGTACTTC
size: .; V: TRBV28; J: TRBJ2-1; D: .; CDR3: CASSLWGSSRDGDNEQFF; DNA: TGTGCCAGCAGTTTATGGGGGTCTAGCCGGGATGGAGACAATGAGCAGTTCTTC
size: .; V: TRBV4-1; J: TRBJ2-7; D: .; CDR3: CASSQALTSTYEQYF; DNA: TGCGCCAGCAGCCAAGCTTTGACTTCAACCTACGAGCAGTACTTC
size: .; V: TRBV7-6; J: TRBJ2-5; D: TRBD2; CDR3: CASSSAPSGQETQYF; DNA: TGTGCCAGCAGCTCAGCCCCTAGCGGCCAAGAGACCCAGTACTTC
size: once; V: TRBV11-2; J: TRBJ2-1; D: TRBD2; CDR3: CASSSGLAGNEQFF; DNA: TGTGCCAGCAGCTCCGGACTAGCTGGCAATGAGCAGTTCTTC
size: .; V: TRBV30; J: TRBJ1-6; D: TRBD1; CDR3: CAWKDRDRVNSPLHF; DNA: TGTGCCTGGAAGGACCGGGACAGGGTTAATTCACCCCTCCACTTT
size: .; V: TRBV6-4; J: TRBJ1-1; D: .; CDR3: CASSEKQNTEAFF; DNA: TGTGCCAGCAGCGAAAAACAGAACACTGAAGCTTTCTTT
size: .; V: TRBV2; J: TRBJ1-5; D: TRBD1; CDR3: CASNRQGVRQPQHF; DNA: TGTGCCAGCAATCGGCAGGGGGTCAGACAGCCCCAGCATTTT
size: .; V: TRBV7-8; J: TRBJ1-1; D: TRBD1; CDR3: CASTIRTGLTEAFF; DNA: TGTGCCAGCACCATAAGGACAGGGCTCACTGAAGCTTTCTTT
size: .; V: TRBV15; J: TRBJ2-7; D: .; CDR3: CATSRAGGYSYEQYF; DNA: TGTGCCACCAGCAGAGCGGGCGGGTACTCCTACGAGCAGTACTTC
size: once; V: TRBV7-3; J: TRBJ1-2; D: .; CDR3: CASGGAEGYTF; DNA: TGTGCCTCGGGGGGCGCGGAAGGCTACACCTTC
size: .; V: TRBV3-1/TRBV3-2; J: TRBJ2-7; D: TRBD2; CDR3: CASSQRASGGHEQYF; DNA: TGTGCCAGCAGCCAGCGGGCTAGCGGGGGTCACGAGCAGTACTTC
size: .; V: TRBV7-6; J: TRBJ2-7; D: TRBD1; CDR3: CASSSQDRDEQYF; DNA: TGTGCCAGCAGCTCCCAGGACAGGGACGAGCAGTACTTC
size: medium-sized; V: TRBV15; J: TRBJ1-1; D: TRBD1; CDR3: CATSIGDSRNTEAFF; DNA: TGTGCCACCAGCATAGGGGACAGCCGAAACACTGAAGCTTTCTTT
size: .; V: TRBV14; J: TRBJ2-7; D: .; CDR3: CASSERQGRAYEQYF; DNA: TGTGCCAGCAGCGAAAGGCAGGGAAGGGCCTACGAGCAGTACTTC
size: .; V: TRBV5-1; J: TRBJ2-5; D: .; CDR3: CASSPGQTQETQYF; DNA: TGCGCCAGCAGCCCCGGACAGACCCAAGAGACCCAGTACTTC
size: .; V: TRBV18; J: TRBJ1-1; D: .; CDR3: CASREDSLNTEAFF; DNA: TGTGCCAGCCGGGAGGACAGTCTGAACACTGAAGCTTTCTTT
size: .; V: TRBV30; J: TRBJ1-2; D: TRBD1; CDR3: CAWSQGVGYTF; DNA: TGTGCCTGGAGCCAGGGGGTGGGCTACACCTTC
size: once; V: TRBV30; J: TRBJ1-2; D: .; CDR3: CACVQGVGYGYTF; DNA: TGTGCCTGCGTACAGGGCGTTGGCTATGGCTACACCTTC
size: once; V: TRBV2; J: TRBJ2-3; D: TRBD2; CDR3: CASRELAGSSTDTQYF; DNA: TGTGCCAGCAGAGAACTAGCGGGGTCGAGTACAGATACGCAGTATTTT
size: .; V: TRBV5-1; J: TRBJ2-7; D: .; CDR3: CASSFGSSYEQYF; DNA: TGCGCCAGCAGCTTTGGTAGCTCCTACGAGCAGTACTTC
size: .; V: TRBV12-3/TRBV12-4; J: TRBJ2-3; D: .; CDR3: CASSLRERDTQYF; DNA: TGTGCCAGCAGTTTAAGAGAACGAGATACGCAGTATTTT
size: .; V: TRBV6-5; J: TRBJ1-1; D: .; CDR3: CASLGGTEAFF; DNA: TGTGCCAGCCTCGGCGGCACTGAAGCTTTCTTT
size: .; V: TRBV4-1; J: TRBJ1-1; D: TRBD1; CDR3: CASSWSSDRDRTSRGAFF; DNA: TGCGCCAGCAGCTGGTCTTCGGACCGGGACAGAACATCACGAGGAGCTTTCTTT
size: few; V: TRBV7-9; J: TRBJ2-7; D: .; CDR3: CASSPGLGVGQYF; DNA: TGTGCCAGCAGTCCGGGACTGGGCGTAGGGCAGTACTTC